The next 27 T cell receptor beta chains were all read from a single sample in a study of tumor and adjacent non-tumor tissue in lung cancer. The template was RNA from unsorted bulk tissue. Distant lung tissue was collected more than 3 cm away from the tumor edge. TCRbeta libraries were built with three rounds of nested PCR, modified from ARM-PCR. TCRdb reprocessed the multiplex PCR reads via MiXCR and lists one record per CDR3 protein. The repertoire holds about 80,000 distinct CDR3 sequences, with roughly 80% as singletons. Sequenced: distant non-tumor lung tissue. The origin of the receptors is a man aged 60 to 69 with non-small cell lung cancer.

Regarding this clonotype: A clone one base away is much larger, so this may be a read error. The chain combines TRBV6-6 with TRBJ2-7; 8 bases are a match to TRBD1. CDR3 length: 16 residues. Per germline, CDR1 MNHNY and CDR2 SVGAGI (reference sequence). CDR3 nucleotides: TGTGCCAGCAATTACTCGCAGGGCAGGGGGCATCACGAGCAGTACTTC. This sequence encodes CASNYSQGRGHHEQYF.

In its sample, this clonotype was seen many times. The CDR3 sequence: CSARETNDRGRYNEQFF. CDR3 nucleotide sequence: TGCAGTGCTAGAGAAACCAACGACAGGGGGCGATACAATGAGCAGTTCTTC. This chain connects TRBV20-1 to TRBJ2-1; 10 bases match TRBD1. The CDR3 has 17 amino acids. Trimming cost V 0 bases and J 4 bases; bases outside gene matches: 9. The germline CDR1 and CDR2 sequences are DFQATT and SNEGSKA (reference sequence).

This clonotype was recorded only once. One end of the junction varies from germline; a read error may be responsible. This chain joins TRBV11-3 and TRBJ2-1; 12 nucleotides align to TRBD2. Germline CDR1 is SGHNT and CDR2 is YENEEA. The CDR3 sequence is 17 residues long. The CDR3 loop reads CGSSLDRLAGVTNEQFF. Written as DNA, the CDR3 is TGTGGCAGCAGCTTAGATCGACTAGCGGGAGTAACTAATGAGCAGTTCTTC. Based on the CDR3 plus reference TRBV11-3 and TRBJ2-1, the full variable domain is EAGVVQSPRYKIIEKKQPVAFWCNPISGHNTLYWYLQNLGQGPELLIRYENEEAVDDSQLPKDRFSAERLKGVDSTLKIQPAELGDSAVYLCGSSLDRLAGVTNEQFFGPGTRLTVL.

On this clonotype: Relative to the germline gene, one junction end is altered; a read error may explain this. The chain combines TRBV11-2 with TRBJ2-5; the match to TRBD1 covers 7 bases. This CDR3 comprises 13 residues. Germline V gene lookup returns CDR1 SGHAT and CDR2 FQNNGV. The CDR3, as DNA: TGTGCCAACAGCTCAACAGGGGAAGAGATCCAGTGCTTC. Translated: CANSSTGEEIQCF.

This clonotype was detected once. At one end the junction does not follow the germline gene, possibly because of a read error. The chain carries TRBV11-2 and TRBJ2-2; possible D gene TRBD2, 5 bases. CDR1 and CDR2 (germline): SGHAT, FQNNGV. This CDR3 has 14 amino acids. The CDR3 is CASGYTRDTGELVF. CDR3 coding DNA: TGTGCCAGCGGCTATACTAGAGACACTGGGGAGCTGGTTTTT. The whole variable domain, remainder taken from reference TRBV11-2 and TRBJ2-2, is EAGVAQSPRYKIIEKRQSVAFWCNPISGHATLYWYQQILGQGPKLLIQFQNNGVVDDSQLPKDRFSAERLKGVDSTLKIQPAKLEDSAVYLCASGYTRDTGELVFGEGSRLTVL.

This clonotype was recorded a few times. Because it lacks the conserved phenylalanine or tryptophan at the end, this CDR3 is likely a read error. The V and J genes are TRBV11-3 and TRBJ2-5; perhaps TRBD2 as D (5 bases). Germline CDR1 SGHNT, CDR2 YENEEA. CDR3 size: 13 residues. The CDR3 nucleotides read TGTGGCAGCAGTTTTACCGGGGAAGAGACCCAGTACTAC. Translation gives CGSSFTGEETQYY.

CDR3 nucleotides: TGCAGTGTTATACTAGCAGGAGTAAATACGCAGTATTTT. This codes for CSVILAGVNTQYF. The V call is TRBV20-1, the J call TRBJ2-3; perhaps TRBD2 as D (6 bases). There are 13 residues in the CDR3. Trimming left V 7 bases short and J 7 bases short, with 18 bases between. The germline CDR1 and CDR2 sequences are DFQATT and SNEGSKA (reference sequence).

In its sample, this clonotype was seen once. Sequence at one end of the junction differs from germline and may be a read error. In nucleotides, the CDR3 is TGTACCAGCAGTTACTTGTACATGCCGAGCTCTTACAATGAGCAGTTCTTC. Its protein is CTSSYLYMPSSYNEQFF. The rearrangement uses TRBV6-5 and TRBJ2-1; no clear D. Germline-derived CDR1 and CDR2 are MNHEY and SVGAGI. This CDR3 has 17 amino acids.

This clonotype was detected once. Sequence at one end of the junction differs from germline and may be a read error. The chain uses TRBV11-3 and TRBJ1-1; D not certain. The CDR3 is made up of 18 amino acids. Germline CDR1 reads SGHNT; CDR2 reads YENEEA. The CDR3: CASSLTPNLYGGKTEAFF. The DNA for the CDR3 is TGTGCCAGTAGCTTAACGCCGAATCTGTATGGTGGGAAGACTGAAGCTTTCTTT.

The CDR3 DNA follows: TGTGCCAGCAGCGCCGAGACGTACGATCAGCCCCAGCATTTT. It encodes CASSAETYDQPQHF. This sequence joins TRBV12-3 or TRBV12-4 and TRBJ1-5; D gene unclear. Trimming took 6 bases from V and 5 from J, leaving 14 bases between them. This CDR3 region has 14 residues.

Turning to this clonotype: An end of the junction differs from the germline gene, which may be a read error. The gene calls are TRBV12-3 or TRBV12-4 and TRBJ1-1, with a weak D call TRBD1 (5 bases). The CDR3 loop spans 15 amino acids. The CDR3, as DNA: TGTGGCAGCAGTTCCCCAGGGATACTGAACACTGAAACTTTCTTT. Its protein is CGSSSPGILNTETFF.

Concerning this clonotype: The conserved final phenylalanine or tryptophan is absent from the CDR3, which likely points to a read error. The CDR3 sequence: CASGGPGGRTQYC. CDR3 DNA: TGCGCCAGCGGTGGACCGGGGGGTCGTACGCAGTATTGT. This chain links TRBV10-1 with TRBJ2-3, with 7 bases that match TRBD2. J gave up 8 bases and V 8 bases, and 10 bases lay outside the gene matches. CDR3 size: 13 residues. Looked up from germline, CDR1 is WNHNN and CDR2 is SYGVQD (reference sequence).

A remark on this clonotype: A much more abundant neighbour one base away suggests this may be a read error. This CDR3 reads CANSLGTFANEQFF. The CDR3 nucleotides read TGTGCCAACAGCTTAGGGACCTTCGCCAATGAGCAGTTCTTC. The V and J genes are TRBV7-8 and TRBJ2-1; TRBD1 or TRBD2 may be the D gene (5 bases each). The CDR3 loop spans 14 amino acids. CDR1 and CDR2 from the germline V gene are SGHVS and FQNEAQ.

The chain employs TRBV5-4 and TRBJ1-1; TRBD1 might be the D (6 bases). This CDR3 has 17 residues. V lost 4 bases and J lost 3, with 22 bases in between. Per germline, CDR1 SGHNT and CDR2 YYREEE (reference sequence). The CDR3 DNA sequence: TGTGCCAGCAGCCCCGGTCTACAGGGACTAGGCGACACTGAAGCTTTCTTT. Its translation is CASSPGLQGLGDTEAFF. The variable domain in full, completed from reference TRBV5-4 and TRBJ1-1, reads ETGVTQSPTHLIKTRGQQVTLRCSSQSGHNTVSWYQQALGQGPQFIFQYYREEENGRGNFPPRFSGLQFPNYSSELNVNALELDDSALYLCASSPGLQGLGDTEAFFGQGTRLTVV.

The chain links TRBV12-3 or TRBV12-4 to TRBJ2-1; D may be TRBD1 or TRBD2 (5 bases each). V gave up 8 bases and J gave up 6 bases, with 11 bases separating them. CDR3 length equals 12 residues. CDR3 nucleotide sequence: TGTGCCAGCGGTAAGGGGAGCAATGAGCAGTTCTTC. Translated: CASGKGSNEQFF.

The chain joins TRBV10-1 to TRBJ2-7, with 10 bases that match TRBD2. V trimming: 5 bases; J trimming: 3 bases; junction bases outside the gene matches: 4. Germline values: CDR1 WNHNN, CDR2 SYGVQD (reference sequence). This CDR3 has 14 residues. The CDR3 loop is CASSPGTSVYEQYF. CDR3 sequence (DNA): TGCGCCAGCAGTCCCGGGACTAGCGTCTACGAGCAGTACTTC.

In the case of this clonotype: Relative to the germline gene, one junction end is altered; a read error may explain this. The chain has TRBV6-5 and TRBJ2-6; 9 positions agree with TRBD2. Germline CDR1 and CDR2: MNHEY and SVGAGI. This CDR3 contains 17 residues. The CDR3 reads CAISLAGASSGANVLSF. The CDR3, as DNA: TGTGCCATCAGTTTAGCGGGGGCCAGCTCTGGAGCCAACGTCCTGAGTTTC.

The CDR3 spells CNLAGLTETQYF. CDR3 bases: TGCAACCTTGCGGGACTAACGGAGACCCAGTACTTC. The V and J genes are TRBV29-1 and TRBJ2-5; 7 bases are a match to TRBD2. Germline CDR1 and CDR2: SQVTM and ANQGSEA. This CDR3 is 12 amino acids long. The whole variable domain, remainder taken from reference TRBV29-1 and TRBJ2-5, is SAVISQKPSRDICQRGTSLTIQCQVDSQVTMMFWYRQQPGQSLTLIATANQGSEATYESGFVIDKFPISRPNLTFSTLTVSNMSPEDSSIYLCNLAGLTETQYFGPGTRLLVL.

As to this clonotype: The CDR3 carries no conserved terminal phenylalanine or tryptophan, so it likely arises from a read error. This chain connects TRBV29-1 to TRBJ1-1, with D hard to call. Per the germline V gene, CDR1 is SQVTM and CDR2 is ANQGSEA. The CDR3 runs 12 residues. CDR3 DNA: TGCAACGCCCAAGAGGGAGAAACTGAAGCTTTCTCT. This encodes CNAQEGETEAFS.

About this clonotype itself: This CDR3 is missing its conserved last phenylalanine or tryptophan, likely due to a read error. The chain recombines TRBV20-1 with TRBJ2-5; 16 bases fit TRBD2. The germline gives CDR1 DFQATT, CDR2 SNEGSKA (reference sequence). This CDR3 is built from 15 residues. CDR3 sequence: CSARTGLAGGKTQYI. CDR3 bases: TGCAGTGCCCGGACGGGACTAGCGGGAGGGAAGACGCAGTACATC.

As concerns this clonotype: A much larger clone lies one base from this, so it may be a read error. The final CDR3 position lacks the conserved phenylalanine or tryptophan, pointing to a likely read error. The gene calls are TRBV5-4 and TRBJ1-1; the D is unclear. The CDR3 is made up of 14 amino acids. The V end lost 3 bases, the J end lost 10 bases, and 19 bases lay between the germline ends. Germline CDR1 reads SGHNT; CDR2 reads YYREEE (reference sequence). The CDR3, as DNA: TGTGCCAGCAGCTCGGGCGACACCTTCGGAGGAGCTTTCGTT. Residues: CASSSGDTFGGAFV.

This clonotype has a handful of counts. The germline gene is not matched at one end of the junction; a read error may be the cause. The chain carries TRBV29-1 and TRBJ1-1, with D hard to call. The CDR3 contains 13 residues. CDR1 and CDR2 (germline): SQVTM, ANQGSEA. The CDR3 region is CSVEGSFNTEALF. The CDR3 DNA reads TGTAGCGTTGAAGGGAGTTTCAACACTGAAGCTCTCTTT. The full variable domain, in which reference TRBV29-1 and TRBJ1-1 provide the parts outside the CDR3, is SAVISQKPSRDICQRGTSLTIQCQVDSQVTMMFWYRQQPGQSLTLIATANQGSEATYESGFVIDKFPISRPNLTFSTLTVSNMSPEDSSIYLCSVEGSFNTEALFGQGTRLTVV.

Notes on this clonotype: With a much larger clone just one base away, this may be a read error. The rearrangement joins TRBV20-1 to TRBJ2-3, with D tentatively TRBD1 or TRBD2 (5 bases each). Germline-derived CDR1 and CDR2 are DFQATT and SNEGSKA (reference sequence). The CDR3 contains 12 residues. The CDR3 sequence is CNAREGSGTQYF. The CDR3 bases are TGCAATGCTAGAGAGGGGAGCGGTACGCAGTATTTT.

CDR3 residues: CDTSLDQTGLETQYF. Here the CDR3 DNA reads TGTGACACCAGCTTGGACCAGACCGGACTGGAGACCCAGTACTTC. The J gene is TRBJ2-5, the V gene TRBV11-2; the D gene is possibly TRBD2 (5 bases). Germline V lookup: CDR1 SGHAT, CDR2 FQNNGV. The CDR3 sequence is 15 residues long.

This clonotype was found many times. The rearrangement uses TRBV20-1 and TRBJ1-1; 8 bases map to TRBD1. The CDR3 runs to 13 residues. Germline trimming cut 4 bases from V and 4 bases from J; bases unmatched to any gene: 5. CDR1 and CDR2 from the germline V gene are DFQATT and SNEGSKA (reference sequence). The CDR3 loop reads CSAKQGVTTEAFF. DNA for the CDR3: TGCAGTGCTAAACAGGGGGTCACCACTGAAGCTTTCTTT.

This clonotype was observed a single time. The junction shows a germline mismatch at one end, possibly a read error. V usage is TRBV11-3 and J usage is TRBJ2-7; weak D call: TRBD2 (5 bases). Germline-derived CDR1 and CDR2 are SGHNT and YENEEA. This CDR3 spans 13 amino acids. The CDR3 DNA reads TGTGCCTGCAGCCCCCGGAGGCTCTACGAGCAGTACTTC. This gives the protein CACSPRRLYEQYF.

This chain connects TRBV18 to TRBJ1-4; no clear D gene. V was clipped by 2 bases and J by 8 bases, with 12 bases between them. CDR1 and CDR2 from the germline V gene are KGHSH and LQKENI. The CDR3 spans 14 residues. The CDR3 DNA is TGTGCCAGCTCACCAACCGAGAGGGCGGAAAAACTGTTTTTT. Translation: CASSPTERAEKLFF.